This TCR beta chain stems from a study of liver allograft versus peripheral blood T cells. The wider study: Liver transplant recipients had T cell receptor repertoires compared between transplanted liver and peripheral blood. Study outcomes and limitations: The authors reported that T cell receptor repertoires inside liver allografts differed from those in peripheral blood.

In its sample, this clonotype was seen a few times. Antigen unknown. Germline CDR1 and CDR2: SGDLS and YYNGEE. The CDR3 extends over 15 amino acids. V lost 0 bases to trimming and J lost 5 bases, with 12 bases between them. A single record per CDR3 protein comes from TCRdb applying MiXCR to the reads. The table lists fewer than 8,500 distinct CDR3 sequences, about a sixth of them singletons. This TCR was sampled from a human patient who had a liver transplant. A share of the T cells may be of graft donor origin. The chain links TRBV9 to TRBJ2-1; D uncertain. This chain's CDR3 is CASSVDSEVNNEQFF. For the CDR3, the DNA is TGTGCCAGCAGCGTAGATTCCGAGGTCAACAATGAGCAGTTCTTC.